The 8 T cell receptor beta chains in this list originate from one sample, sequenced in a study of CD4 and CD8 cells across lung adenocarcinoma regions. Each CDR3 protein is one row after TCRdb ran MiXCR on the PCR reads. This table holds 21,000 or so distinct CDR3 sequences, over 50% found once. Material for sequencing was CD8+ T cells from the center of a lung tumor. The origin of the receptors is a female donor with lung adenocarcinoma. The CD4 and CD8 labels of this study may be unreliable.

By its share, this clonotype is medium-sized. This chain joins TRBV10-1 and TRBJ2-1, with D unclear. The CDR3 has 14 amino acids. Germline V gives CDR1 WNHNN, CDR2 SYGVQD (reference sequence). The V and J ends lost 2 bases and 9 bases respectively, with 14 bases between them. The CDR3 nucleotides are TGCGCCAGCAGTGAGAATTTGCTCTTTGGTGAGCAGTTCTTC. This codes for CASSENLLFGEQFF.

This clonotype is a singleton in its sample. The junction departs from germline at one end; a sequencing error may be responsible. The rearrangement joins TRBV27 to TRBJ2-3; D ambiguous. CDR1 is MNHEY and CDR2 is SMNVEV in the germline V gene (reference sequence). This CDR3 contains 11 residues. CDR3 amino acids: CAMGAKDTQYF. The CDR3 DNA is TGTGCCATGGGTGCCAAAGACACTCAGTATTTC.

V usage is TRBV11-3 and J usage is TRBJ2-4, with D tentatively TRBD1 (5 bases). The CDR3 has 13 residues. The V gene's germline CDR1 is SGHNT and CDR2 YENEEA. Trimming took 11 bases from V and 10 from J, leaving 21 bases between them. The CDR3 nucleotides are TGTGCCTGGGGCCTGTTAGCCACAGATATTCAGTACTTC. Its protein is CAWGLLATDIQYF.

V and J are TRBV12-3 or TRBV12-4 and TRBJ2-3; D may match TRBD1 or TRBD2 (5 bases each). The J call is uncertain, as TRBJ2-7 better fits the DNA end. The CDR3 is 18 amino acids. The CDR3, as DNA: TGTGCCAGCAGTGCCCCCGGGACGGGGCTGCGGGCCACAGATACGCAGTACTTC. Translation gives CASSAPGTGLRATDTQYF.

CDR3 coding DNA: TGTGCCAGTAGTCGAACTAGCGGAACCTACGAGCAGTACTTC. Protein: CASSRTSGTYEQYF. The chain has TRBV27 and TRBJ2-1; 8 bases match TRBD2. The J call is in doubt because the DNA end fits TRBJ2-7 better. Germline CDR1 reads MNHEY; CDR2 reads SMNVEV (reference sequence). There are 14 residues in the CDR3.

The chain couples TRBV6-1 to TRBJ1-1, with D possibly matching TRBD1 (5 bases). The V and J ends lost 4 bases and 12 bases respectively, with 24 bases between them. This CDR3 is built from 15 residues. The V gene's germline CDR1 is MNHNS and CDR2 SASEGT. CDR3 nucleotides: TGTGCCAGCAGTGCCGACGGGGCGATGAACACTGACTCTTTCTTT. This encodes CASSADGAMNTDSFF.

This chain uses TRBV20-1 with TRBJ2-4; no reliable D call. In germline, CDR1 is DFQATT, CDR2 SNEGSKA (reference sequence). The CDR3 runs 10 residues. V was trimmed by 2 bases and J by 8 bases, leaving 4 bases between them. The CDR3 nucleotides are TGCAGTGCTAGAAGGGACATTCAGTACTTC. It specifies CSARRDIQYF.

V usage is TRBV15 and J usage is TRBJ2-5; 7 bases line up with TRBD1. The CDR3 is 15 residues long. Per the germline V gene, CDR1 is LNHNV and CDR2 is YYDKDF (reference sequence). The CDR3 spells CGAGRGGRGAETQYF. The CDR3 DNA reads TGTGGCGCGGGCAGAGGGGGCCGGGGCGCAGAGACCCAGTACTTC.